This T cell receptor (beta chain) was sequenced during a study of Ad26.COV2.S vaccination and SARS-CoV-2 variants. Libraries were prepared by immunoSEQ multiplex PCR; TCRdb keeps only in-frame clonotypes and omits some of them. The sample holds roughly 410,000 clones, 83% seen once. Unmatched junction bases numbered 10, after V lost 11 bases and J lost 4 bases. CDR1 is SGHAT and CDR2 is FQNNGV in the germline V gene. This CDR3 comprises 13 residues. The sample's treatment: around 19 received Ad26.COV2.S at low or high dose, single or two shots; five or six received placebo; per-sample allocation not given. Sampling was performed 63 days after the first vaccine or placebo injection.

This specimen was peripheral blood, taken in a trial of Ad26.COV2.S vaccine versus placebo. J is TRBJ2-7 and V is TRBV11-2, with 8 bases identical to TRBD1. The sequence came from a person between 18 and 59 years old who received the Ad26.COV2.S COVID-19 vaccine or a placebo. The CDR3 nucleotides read TGTGCCGGACACCGGGACAGGAATTACGAGCAGTACTTC. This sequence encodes CAGHRDRNYEQYF.